This T cell receptor beta chain was observed in a study of T cell changes during pregnancy in multiple sclerosis. This clone showed up just a few times. Sequencing was performed with immunoSEQ multiplex PCR; in TCRdb, only in-frame clones are kept and a portion is missing. The repertoire holds about 42,000 clones, with about 85% as singletons. This CDR3 has 16 residues. Germline loops: CDR1 SGHTA, CDR2 FQGTGA. V was pared by 0 bases and J by 2 bases, with 8 bases between. The sequence derives from a female donor with multiple sclerosis, enrolled in a pregnancy study. The specimen comprised CD4+ T cells from peripheral blood mononuclear cells, sampled after pregnancy. The V call is TRBV7-3, the J call TRBJ1-6; D is perhaps TRBD1 (5 bases). CDR3: CASSLTAGPYNSPLHF. The CDR3, as DNA: TGTGCCAGCAGCTTAACGGCGGGGCCCTATAATTCACCCCTCCACTTT.